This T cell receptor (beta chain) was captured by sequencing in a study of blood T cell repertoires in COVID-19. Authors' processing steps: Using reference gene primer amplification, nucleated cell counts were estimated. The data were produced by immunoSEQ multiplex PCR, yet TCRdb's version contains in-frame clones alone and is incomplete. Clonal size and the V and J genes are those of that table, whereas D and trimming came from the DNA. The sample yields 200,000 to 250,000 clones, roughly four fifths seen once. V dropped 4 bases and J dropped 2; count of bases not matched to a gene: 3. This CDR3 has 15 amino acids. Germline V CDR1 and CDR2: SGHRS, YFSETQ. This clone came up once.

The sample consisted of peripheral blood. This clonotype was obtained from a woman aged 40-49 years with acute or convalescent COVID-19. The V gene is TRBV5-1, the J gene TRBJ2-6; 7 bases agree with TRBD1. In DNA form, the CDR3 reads TGCGCCAGCAGCCGGGACAGACCTGGGGCCAACGTCCTGACTTTC. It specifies CASSRDRPGANVLTF.